The T cell receptor beta chain under discussion was sequenced for a study of T-cell reconstitution after alpha-beta-depleted transplantation in children. Study-level results: Several hundred expanded graft clones reportedly gave rise to the alpha-beta T cells present about two months after transplant. One year post-transplant, T-cell counts and diversity were largely derived from T cells produced anew. It was surviving recipient T cells and thymic progenitors that gave some patients high TCRbeta diversity at day 60.

This CDR3 is 15 amino acids long. The V gene lost 5 bases and the J gene lost 8 bases, with 19 bases spanning the gap. Germline V gene lookup returns CDR1 LNHNV and CDR2 YYDKDF (reference sequence). Of note for this clonotype: The antigen is undetermined.

Unique molecular identifiers were incorporated into the prepared TCRbeta library. A single record per CDR3 protein comes from TCRdb applying MiXCR to the PCR reads. Counted here are almost 600,000 distinct CDR3 sequences, 25% to 30% occurring once; the ten biggest clones make up about a third. The origin of this receptor is a boy under two years old with Wiskott-Aldrich syndrome, due to receive a stem cell transplant. The sequencing used PBMCs, collected before TCRalphabeta/CD19-depleted stem cell transplant. The gene calls are TRBV15 and TRBJ2-1; the D call may be TRBD1 or TRBD2 (5 bases each). DNA for the CDR3: TGTGCCACCAGCGGGCTACGTGGGAGAGGGGATGAGCAGTTCTTC. It encodes CATSGLRGRGDEQFF. The complete variable domain, with remaining parts taken from reference TRBV15 and TRBJ2-1, reads DAMVIQNPRYQVTQFGKPVTLSCSQTLNHNVMYWYQQKSSQAPKLLFHYYDKDFNNEADTPDNFQSRRPNTSFCFLDIRSPGLGDTAMYLCATSGLRGRGDEQFFGPGTRLTVL.